This TCR beta chain comes out of a study of shared T cell receptors in the human thymus. The CDR3 runs 17 residues. Germline V gene lookup returns CDR1 SGHDN and CDR2 FVKESK. V lost 0 bases and J lost 5; bases outside the gene matches: 10. This table comes from immunoSEQ multiplex PCR, and its TCRdb copy is limited to in-frame clones, with some not included. The sample holds roughly 68,000 clones, roughly 96% seen once. The chain combines TRBV14 with TRBJ1-1; 9 bases align to TRBD1. The TCR sequence derives from a human donor. Sequencing input: thymocytes. The CDR3, as DNA: TGTGCCAGCAGCCAAGAAGGAGGGACAGGGTGGTATACTGAAGCTTTCTTT. As protein: CASSQEGGTGWYTEAFF.